The rows below give T cell receptor beta chains drawn from one sample of a study of Graves' ophthalmopathy and Graves' hyperthyroidism. TCRdb independently ran MiXCR on the multiplex PCR reads; one entry per CDR3 protein. The sample lists 680,000 or so distinct CDR3 sequences, about 24% occurring once. The specimen was peripheral blood. The receptor set was obtained from a woman under 30 with stable Graves' hyperthyroidism. Some clones in this sample may be carry-over from other donors' samples. Both conserved end residues are part of each CDR3. Fields, in order: J gene, V gene, clone size, D gene, CDR3 protein, CDR3 DNA. D genes are given only for firm matches. Expanded clones get a size class; other rows say once, few or many, or leave the size out.

j_call: TRBJ2-7; v_call: TRBV15; clone_size: many; d_call: -; cdr3_aa: CATSRDQGSYEQYF; cdr3_nt: TGTGCCACCAGCAGAGATCAAGGTTCCTACGAGCAGTACTTC
j_call: TRBJ1-2; v_call: TRBV5-1; clone_size: -; d_call: -; cdr3_aa: CASSEQGTNYGYTF; cdr3_nt: TGCGCCAGCAGTGAACAGGGAACTAACTATGGCTACACCTTC
j_call: TRBJ1-1; v_call: TRBV7-9; clone_size: -; d_call: -; cdr3_aa: CASSFRLTEAFF; cdr3_nt: TGTGCCAGCAGCTTCCGGTTGACTGAAGCTTTCTTT
j_call: TRBJ2-5; v_call: TRBV19; clone_size: few; d_call: TRBD2; cdr3_aa: CASSTHNPSGRAETQYF; cdr3_nt: TGTGCCAGTAGTACCCATAATCCTAGCGGGAGGGCAGAGACCCAGTACTTC
j_call: TRBJ1-1; v_call: TRBV6-2/TRBV6-3; clone_size: many; d_call: -; cdr3_aa: CASSSPARAAEAFF; cdr3_nt: TGTGCCAGCAGTTCCCCGGCCCGGGCAGCTGAAGCTTTCTTT
j_call: TRBJ1-3; v_call: TRBV6-1; clone_size: many; d_call: -; cdr3_aa: CASIRRGTGTGNTIYF; cdr3_nt: TGTGCCAGCATCCGAAGGGGCACAGGTACCGGAAACACCATATATTTT
j_call: TRBJ2-4; v_call: TRBV4-1; clone_size: many; d_call: TRBD2; cdr3_aa: CASSQDRGRAGAVEKNIQYF; cdr3_nt: TGCGCCAGCAGCCAAGATCGGGGCAGGGCGGGAGCGGTGGAGAAAAACATTCAGTACTTC
j_call: TRBJ1-2; v_call: TRBV28; clone_size: -; d_call: -; cdr3_aa: CASSLSGFYGYTF; cdr3_nt: TGTGCCAGCAGTTTATCGGGATTCTATGGCTACACCTTC
j_call: TRBJ2-4; v_call: TRBV7-6; clone_size: few; d_call: TRBD1; cdr3_aa: CASSSGQAKYF; cdr3_nt: TGTGCCAGCAGCTCCGGACAGGCAAAGTACTTC
j_call: TRBJ1-3; v_call: TRBV10-3; clone_size: few; d_call: -; cdr3_aa: CAISENRDGNTIYF; cdr3_nt: TGTGCCATCAGTGAGAACAGGGATGGAAACACCATATATTTT
j_call: TRBJ2-2; v_call: TRBV12-5; clone_size: many; d_call: -; cdr3_aa: CASGLVPWPGELFF; cdr3_nt: TGTGCTAGTGGTTTGGTACCGTGGCCCGGGGAGCTGTTTTTT
j_call: TRBJ2-2; v_call: TRBV18; clone_size: -; d_call: TRBD2; cdr3_aa: CASSTLAGAVGELFF; cdr3_nt: TGTGCCAGCTCGACACTAGCGGGAGCGGTCGGGGAGCTGTTTTTT
j_call: TRBJ2-2; v_call: TRBV28; clone_size: -; d_call: -; cdr3_aa: CASSLNPRLASGGELFF; cdr3_nt: TGTGCCAGCAGTTTAAACCCTCGGCTAGCGAGTGGCGGGGAGCTGTTTTTT
j_call: TRBJ1-5; v_call: TRBV28; clone_size: few; d_call: -; cdr3_aa: CASSHRFSNQPQHF; cdr3_nt: TGTGCCAGCAGTCACAGGTTTAGCAATCAGCCCCAGCATTTT
j_call: TRBJ1-2; v_call: TRBV14; clone_size: many; d_call: -; cdr3_aa: CASSQVQSPGYGYTF; cdr3_nt: TGTGCCAGCAGCCAAGTCCAGAGCCCGGGGTATGGCTACACCTTC
j_call: TRBJ2-7; v_call: TRBV3-1; clone_size: many; d_call: TRBD2; cdr3_aa: CASSQGGGLAGAQEQYF; cdr3_nt: TGTGCCAGCAGCCAAGGAGGGGGACTAGCGGGAGCGCAGGAGCAGTACTTC
j_call: TRBJ2-5; v_call: TRBV3-1; clone_size: many; d_call: -; cdr3_aa: CASSLLGAETQYF; cdr3_nt: TGTGCCAGCAGCCTACTAGGGGCGGAGACCCAGTACTTC
j_call: TRBJ2-7; v_call: TRBV20-1; clone_size: many; d_call: -; cdr3_aa: CSARDRRGSSYEQYF; cdr3_nt: TGCAGTGCTAGAGATCGCCGGGGGAGTTCCTACGAGCAGTACTTC
j_call: TRBJ2-7; v_call: TRBV6-5; clone_size: -; d_call: TRBD2; cdr3_aa: CASSYSTSGSDEQYF; cdr3_nt: TGTGCCAGCAGTTACTCTACTAGCGGGAGCGACGAGCAGTACTTC
j_call: TRBJ1-1; v_call: TRBV6-2/TRBV6-3; clone_size: -; d_call: -; cdr3_aa: CAWSGRSKGTEAFF; cdr3_nt: TGTGCCTGGTCGGGCAGGTCAAAAGGGACTGAAGCTTTCTTT
j_call: TRBJ1-1; v_call: TRBV11-1; clone_size: few; d_call: -; cdr3_aa: CASSVRDGWDSNTEAFF; cdr3_nt: TGTGCCAGCAGCGTCCGGGACGGATGGGATTCAAACACTGAAGCTTTCTTT
j_call: TRBJ2-7; v_call: TRBV11-2; clone_size: many; d_call: -; cdr3_aa: CASSSGGANGEQYF; cdr3_nt: TGTGCCAGCAGCTCAGGAGGGGCCAATGGCGAGCAGTACTTC
j_call: TRBJ2-5; v_call: TRBV5-1; clone_size: many; d_call: TRBD1; cdr3_aa: CASGGTGVEETQYF; cdr3_nt: TGCGCCAGCGGCGGGACAGGGGTTGAAGAGACCCAGTACTTC
j_call: TRBJ1-3; v_call: TRBV11-2; clone_size: few; d_call: TRBD1; cdr3_aa: CASSLPGQGRRNTIYF; cdr3_nt: TGTGCCAGCAGCTTACCCGGACAGGGACGGAGAAACACCATATATTTT
j_call: TRBJ2-5; v_call: TRBV20-1; clone_size: -; d_call: TRBD2; cdr3_aa: CSALGTSGGRYQETQYF; cdr3_nt: TGCAGTGCTCTCGGGACTAGCGGGGGCCGGTACCAAGAGACCCAGTACTTC
j_call: TRBJ1-1; v_call: TRBV6-5; clone_size: many; d_call: -; cdr3_aa: CASSYGGEAFF; cdr3_nt: TGTGCCAGCAGTTACGGGGGGGAAGCTTTCTTT
j_call: TRBJ2-7; v_call: TRBV20-1; clone_size: many; d_call: -; cdr3_aa: CSAREEGSAFYEQYF; cdr3_nt: TGCAGTGCTAGAGAAGAGGGGAGCGCTTTCTACGAGCAGTACTTC